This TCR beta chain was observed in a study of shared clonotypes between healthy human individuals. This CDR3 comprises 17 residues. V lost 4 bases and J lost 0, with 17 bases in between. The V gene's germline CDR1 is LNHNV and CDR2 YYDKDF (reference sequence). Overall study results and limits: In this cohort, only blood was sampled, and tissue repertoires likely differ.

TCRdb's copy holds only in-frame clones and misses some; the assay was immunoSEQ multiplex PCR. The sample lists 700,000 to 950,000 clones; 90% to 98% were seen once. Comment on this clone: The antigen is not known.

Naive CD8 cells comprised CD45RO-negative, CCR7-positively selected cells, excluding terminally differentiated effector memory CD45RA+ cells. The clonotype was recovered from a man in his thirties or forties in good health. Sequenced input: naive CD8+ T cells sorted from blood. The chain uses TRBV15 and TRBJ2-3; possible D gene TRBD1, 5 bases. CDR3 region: CATSKPTADASTDTQYF. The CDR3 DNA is TGTGCCACCAGCAAGCCGACAGCCGATGCTAGCACAGATACGCAGTATTTT.